What follows describes a single T cell receptor (beta chain). The data belong to a study of tumor-infiltrating lymphocytes in primary liver carcinoma. The CDR3 is 15 amino acids. Germline V CDR1 and CDR2: LGHNA, YSLEER. V trimming: 8 bases; J trimming: 0 bases; junction bases outside the gene matches: 7. Starting material of 500 to 600 ng total RNA yielded TCR beta cDNA via a constant-region primer. Three nested multiplex PCR rounds of slightly modified ARM-PCR generated TCR beta libraries. Each of the first two PCR rounds ran approximately 10 cycles with TRBV1-TRBV30 forward and C-beta reverse primers. In TCRdb, the multiplex PCR reads were re-called with MiXCR into one record per CDR3 protein. This table has around 330,000 distinct CDR3 sequences, 65% appearing once. Blood RNA was derived from unsorted whole blood, and germline DNA was extracted too.

The TCR originated in a man aged 35 to 55 with primary liver carcinoma and hepatitis B virus infection. This chain uses TRBV4-3 with TRBJ2-3; TRBD2 matches at 8 bases. The material sequenced was peripheral blood. As DNA, the CDR3 is TGCGCCAGCTGCGTCCTAGCGGGTAGCACAGATACGCAGTATTTT. Protein sequence: CASCVLAGSTDTQYF.